This T cell receptor beta chain originates from a study of CD8 T cells in ankylosing spondylitis. Study-wide points: Enrichment of disease-linked clones was reportedly significant in matched ankylosing spondylitis synovial fluid. Some motif variants had been reported before (in reactive arthritis synovial fluid and blood). Disease-linked clones were CD8+ and relatively rare in peripheral blood.

Making the TCR beta libraries involved quantitative 5'-RACE with molecular barcodes. TCRdb re-called the 5' RACE reads through MiXCR, storing one row per CDR3 protein. The sample consists of fewer than 250,000 distinct CDR3 sequences, more than 9% of them appearing once. Comment on this clonotype: Antigen unknown.

Material for sequencing was blood, either unsorted or a sorted T cell fraction (not recorded which). This sequence was found in a male donor with ankylosing spondylitis or in good health (not recorded which).

The CDR3 region has the DNA TGTGCCAGCAGCCACGACAGAGGGGACTCACCCCTCCACTTT. Its protein product is CASSHDRGDSPLHF. The chain carries TRBV7-2 and TRBJ1-6, with D possibly TRBD1 on 5 matching bases. This CDR3 is built from 14 residues. Germline V gene lookup returns CDR1 SGHTA and CDR2 FQGNSA. V shed 5 bases and J shed 10 bases, with 15 bases lying between them.